This T cell receptor (beta chain) comes out of a study of T-cell memory formation after mild COVID-19. Study observations and caveats: Some clones that responded were present in memory (sampled pre-infection), which suggests cross-reactive memory joined. Shrinking CD4+ clones resided mostly in CM and EM, and CD8+ ones in EMRA. Clones from the second wave (peaking day 37) had unconfirmed SARS-CoV-2 specificity.

Researchers used 5'RACE with constant-segment primers to make TCR alpha and TCR beta cDNA libraries that carry sample barcodes and UMIs. In TCRdb, the 5' RACE reads were re-called with MiXCR into one record per CDR3 protein. In the table there are 350,000 to 500,000 distinct CDR3 sequences, around a quarter of which are singletons. Deletions cut 6 bases from V and 5 bases from J, with 11 bases between. This CDR3 contains 13 residues. This clonotype was detected only a few times. The target antigen is unknown. The sample comprised PBMCs or a T cell subset sorted from them (not recorded which). This sequence was found in an adult woman who had mild COVID-19 (a few samples of this study predate the infection). Cell type and time point are not known. The chain recombines TRBV12-3 or TRBV12-4 with TRBJ2-1; TRBD2 is a possible D gene (6 bases). The CDR3 reads CASSSSGDNEQFF. The DNA of the CDR3 is TGTGCCAGCAGCTCGTCGGGGGACAATGAGCAGTTCTTC.